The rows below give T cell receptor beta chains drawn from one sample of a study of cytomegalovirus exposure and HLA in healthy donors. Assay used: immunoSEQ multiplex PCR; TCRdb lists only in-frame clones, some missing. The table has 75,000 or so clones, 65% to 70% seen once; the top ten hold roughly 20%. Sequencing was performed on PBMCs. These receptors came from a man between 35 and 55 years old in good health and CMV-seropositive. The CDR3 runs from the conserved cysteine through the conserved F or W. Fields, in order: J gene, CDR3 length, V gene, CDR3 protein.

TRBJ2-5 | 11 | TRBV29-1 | CSATTGLEQYF
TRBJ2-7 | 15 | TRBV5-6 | CASSLWGQSTYEQYF
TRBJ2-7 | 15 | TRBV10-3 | CAISESWEEGHEQYF
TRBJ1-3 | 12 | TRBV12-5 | CASGSDLNTIYF
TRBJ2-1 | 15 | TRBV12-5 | CASGRTVNSYNEQFF
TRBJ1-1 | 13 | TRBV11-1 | CASSPRGVTEAFF
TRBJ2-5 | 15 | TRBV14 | CASSQDRGGEETQYF
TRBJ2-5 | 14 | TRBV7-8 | CASSLGTVQETQYF
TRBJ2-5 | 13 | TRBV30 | CASTRGRQETQYF
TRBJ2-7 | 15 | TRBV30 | CASSQRGRGAYEQYF
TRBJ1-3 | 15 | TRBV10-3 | CAIGTGEGFGNTIYF
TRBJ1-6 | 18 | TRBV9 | CASSGGTGQDVGNSPLHF
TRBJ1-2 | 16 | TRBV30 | CAWSGSRGNPTYGYTF
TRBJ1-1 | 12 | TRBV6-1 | CASRTVNTEAFF
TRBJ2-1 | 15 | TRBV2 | CASRSGTGGNNEQFF
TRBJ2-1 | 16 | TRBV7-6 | CASSLAPWSSYNEQFF
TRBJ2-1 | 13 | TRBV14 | CASSQVQGYEQFF
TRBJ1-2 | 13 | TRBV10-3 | CAIRGQGGYGYTF
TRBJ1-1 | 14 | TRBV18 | CASSPQGMYTEAFF
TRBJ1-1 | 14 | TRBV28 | CASSLQGSGTEAFF
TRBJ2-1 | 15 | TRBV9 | CASSVVGARGHEQFF
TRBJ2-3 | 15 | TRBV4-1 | CASSPLAGGTDTQYF
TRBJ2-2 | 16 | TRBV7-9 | CASSLGVTSIAGELFF
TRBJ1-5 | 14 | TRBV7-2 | CASSTTGANQPQHF
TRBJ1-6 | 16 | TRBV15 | CATSRGTGSGNSPLHF
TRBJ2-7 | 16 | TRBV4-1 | CASSQEVGTGAYEQYF
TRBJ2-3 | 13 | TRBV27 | CASSPLREDTQYF
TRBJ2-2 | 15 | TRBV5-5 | CASSLWTLNTGELFF
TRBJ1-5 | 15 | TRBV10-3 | CAIPRSGAGNQPQHF
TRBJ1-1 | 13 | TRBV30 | CAWSEGRYTEAFF
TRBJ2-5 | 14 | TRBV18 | CASSLRGVGETQYF
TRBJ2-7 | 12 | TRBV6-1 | CASSQQGDEQYF
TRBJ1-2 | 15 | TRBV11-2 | CASSLQGANSYGYTF
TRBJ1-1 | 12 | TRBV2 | CASRRQNTEAFF
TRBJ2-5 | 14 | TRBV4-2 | CASSPRGAVETQYF
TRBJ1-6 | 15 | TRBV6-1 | CASSEGPVYNSPLHF
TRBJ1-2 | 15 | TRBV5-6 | CASSLEQIPPYGYTF
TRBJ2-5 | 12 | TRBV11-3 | CASRGVRETQYF